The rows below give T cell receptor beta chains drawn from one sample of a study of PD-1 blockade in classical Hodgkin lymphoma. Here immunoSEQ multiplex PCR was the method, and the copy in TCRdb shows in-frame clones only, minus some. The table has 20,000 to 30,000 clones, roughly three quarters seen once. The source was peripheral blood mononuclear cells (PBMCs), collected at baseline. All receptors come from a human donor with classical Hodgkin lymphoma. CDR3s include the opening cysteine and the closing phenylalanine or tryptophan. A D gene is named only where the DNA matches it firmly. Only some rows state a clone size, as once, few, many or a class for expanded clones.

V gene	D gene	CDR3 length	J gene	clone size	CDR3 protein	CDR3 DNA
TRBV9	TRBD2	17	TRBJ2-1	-	CASSVDLRGGAYNEQFF	TGTGCCAGCAGCGTAGATCTCCGCGGGGGGGCTTACAATGAGCAGTTCTTC
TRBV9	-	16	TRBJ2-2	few	CASSVLQGANTGELFF	TGTGCCAGCAGCGTACTTCAGGGCGCGAACACCGGGGAGCTGTTTTTT
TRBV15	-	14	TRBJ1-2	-	CATSRDRAGYGYTF	TGTGCCACCAGCAGAGACAGGGCTGGCTATGGCTACACCTTC
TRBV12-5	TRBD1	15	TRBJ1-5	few	CATTPGGYSNQPQHF	TGTGCTACTACCCCAGGGGGCTATAGCAATCAGCCCCAGCATTTT
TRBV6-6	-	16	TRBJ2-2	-	CASSYNGPGGTGELFF	TGTGCCAGCAGTTACAACGGTCCCGGAGGCACCGGGGAGCTGTTTTTT
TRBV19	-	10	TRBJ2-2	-	CASRDGELFF	TGTGCCAGTAGGGACGGGGAGCTGTTTTTT
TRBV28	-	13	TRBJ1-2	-	CASTPDRNYGYTF	TGTGCCAGCACCCCTGACAGGAACTATGGCTACACCTTC
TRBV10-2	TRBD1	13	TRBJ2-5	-	CASSESAGGVQYF	TGCGCCAGCAGTGAGTCCGCAGGGGGCGTGCAGTACTTC
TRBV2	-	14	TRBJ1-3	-	CASSVGFSGNTIYF	TGTGCCAGCAGTGTAGGATTCTCTGGAAACACCATATATTTT
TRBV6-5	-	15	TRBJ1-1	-	CASSYGALTDTEAFF	TGTGCCAGCAGTTATGGGGCCCTTACGGACACTGAAGCTTTCTTT
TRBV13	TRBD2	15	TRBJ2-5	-	CASRSLAGGGETQYF	TGTGCCAGCAGGTCACTAGCGGGGGGTGGAGAGACCCAGTACTTC
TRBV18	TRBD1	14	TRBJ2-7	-	CASSPGTGVHEQYF	TGTGCCAGCTCACCCGGGACAGGGGTCCACGAGCAGTACTTC
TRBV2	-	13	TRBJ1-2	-	CASSLRRDYGYTF	TGTGCCAGCAGTCTCCGACGTGACTATGGCTACACCTTC
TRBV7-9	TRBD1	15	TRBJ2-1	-	CASSLTGDWDNEQFF	TGTGCCAGCAGCCTGACAGGGGATTGGGACAATGAGCAGTTCTTC
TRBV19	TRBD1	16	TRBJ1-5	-	CASTSRQGARNQPQHF	TGTGCCAGTACCTCCCGACAGGGGGCGCGCAATCAGCCCCAGCATTTT
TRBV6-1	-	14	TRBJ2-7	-	CASSEWGRGYEQYF	TGTGCCAGCAGTGAATGGGGCAGGGGATACGAGCAGTACTTC
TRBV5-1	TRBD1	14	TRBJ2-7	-	CASSLTQGPYEQYF	TGCGCCAGCAGCTTGACACAGGGGCCCTACGAGCAGTACTTC
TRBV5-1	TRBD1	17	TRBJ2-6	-	CASSDRDSPSGANVLTF	TGCGCCAGCAGCGATCGGGACAGCCCCTCTGGGGCCAACGTCCTGACTTTC
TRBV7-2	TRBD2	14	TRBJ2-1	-	CASTKTGGLGEQFF	TGTGCCAGCACCAAAACGGGGGGGCTGGGTGAGCAGTTCTTC
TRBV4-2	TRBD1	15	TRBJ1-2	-	CASSPREGAYYGYTF	TGTGCCAGCAGCCCTCGGGAGGGGGCCTACTATGGCTACACCTTC
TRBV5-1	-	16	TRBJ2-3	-	CASSRGTLSSTDTQYF	TGCGCCAGCAGCAGGGGGACTTTGTCTAGCACAGATACGCAGTATTTT
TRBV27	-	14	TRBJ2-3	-	CASKLSGTSDTQYF	TGTGCCAGCAAACTCTCGGGAACTTCAGATACGCAGTATTTT
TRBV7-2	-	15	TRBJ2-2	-	CASSLSRGSTGELFF	TGTGCCAGCAGCTTATCCAGGGGAAGTACCGGGGAGCTGTTTTTT
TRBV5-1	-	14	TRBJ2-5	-	CASSLVGAGETQYF	TGCGCCAGCAGCTTGGTAGGGGCGGGAGAGACCCAGTACTTC
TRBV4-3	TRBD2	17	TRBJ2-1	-	CASSQELAGVPYNEQFF	TGCGCCAGCAGCCAAGAACTAGCGGGCGTACCCTACAATGAGCAGTTCTTC
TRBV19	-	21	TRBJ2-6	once	CASSIHLLLRKRGAGANVLTF	TGTGCCAGTAGTATCCACTTACTGCTCCGAAAGAGAGGGGCCGGGGCCAACGTCCTGACTTTC
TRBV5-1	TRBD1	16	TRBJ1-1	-	CASSLAPGQGVAEAFF	TGCGCCAGCAGCTTGGCTCCGGGACAGGGAGTCGCTGAAGCTTTCTTT
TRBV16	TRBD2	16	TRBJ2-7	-	CASRQEGSGGAGEQYF	TGTGCCAGCAGACAAGAAGGCAGCGGGGGGGCGGGCGAGCAGTACTTC
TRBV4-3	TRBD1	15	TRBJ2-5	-	CASSQLTGGVETQYF	TGCGCCAGCAGCCAACTTACAGGGGGCGTAGAGACCCAGTACTTC
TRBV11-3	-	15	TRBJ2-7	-	CASSPSTALRNEQYF	TGTGCCAGCAGCCCGTCGACTGCCCTGAGAAACGAGCAGTACTTC
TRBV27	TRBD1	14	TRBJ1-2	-	CASRPTGGFYGYTF	TGTGCCAGCAGGCCAACAGGGGGCTTCTATGGCTACACCTTC
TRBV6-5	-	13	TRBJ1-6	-	CASSYSSNSPLHF	TGTGCCAGCAGTTACTCCTCGAATTCACCCCTCCACTTT
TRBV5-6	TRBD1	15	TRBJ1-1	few	CASSIPTGTYTEAFF	TGTGCCAGCAGCATTCCGACAGGGACATACACTGAAGCTTTCTTT
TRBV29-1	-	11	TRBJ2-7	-	CSGRTVYEQYF	TGCAGCGGGAGGACAGTCTACGAGCAGTACTTC
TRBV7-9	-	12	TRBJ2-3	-	CASSFSTDTQYF	TGTGCCAGCAGTTTTAGCACAGATACGCAGTATTTT
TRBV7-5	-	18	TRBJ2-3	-	CVRSLGSMRGGPRDTQYF	TGTGTCAGAAGCTTAGGATCCATGCGGGGGGGCCCAAGAGATACGCAGTATTTT
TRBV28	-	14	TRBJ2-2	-	CASSWQGDTGELFF	TGTGCCAGCAGTTGGCAGGGCGACACCGGGGAGCTGTTTTTT
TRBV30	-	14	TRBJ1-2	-	CATSPGTTGYGYTF	TGTGCGACCAGCCCCGGGACAACAGGCTATGGCTACACCTTC
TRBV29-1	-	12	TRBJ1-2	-	CSVENSRYGYTF	TGCAGCGTTGAAAACAGCCGCTATGGCTACACCTTC
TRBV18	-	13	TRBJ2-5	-	CASSRGTPLAQYF	TGTGCCAGCTCACGCGGGACCCCATTAGCCCAGTACTTC
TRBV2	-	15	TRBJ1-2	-	CASSEALGQTYGYTF	TGTGCCAGCAGTGAAGCGCTGGGACAAACCTATGGCTACACCTTC
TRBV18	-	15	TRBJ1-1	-	CASSPGGGGGTEAFF	TGTGCCAGCTCACCCGGAGGGGGGGGCGGCACTGAAGCTTTCTTT
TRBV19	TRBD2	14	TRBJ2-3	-	CASSIGGGTDTQYF	TGTGCCAGTAGTATCGGGGGGGGCACAGATACGCAGTATTTT
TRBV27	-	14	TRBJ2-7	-	CASSVNRVLYEQYF	TGTGCCAGCAGTGTTAACAGGGTTCTCTACGAGCAGTACTTC
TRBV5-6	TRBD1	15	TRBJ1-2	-	CASTEPGQGFYGYTF	TGTGCCAGCACCGAACCGGGACAGGGGTTTTATGGCTACACCTTC
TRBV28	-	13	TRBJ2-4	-	CASTSGESNIQYF	TGTGCCAGCACCTCCGGGGAGTCTAACATTCAGTACTTC
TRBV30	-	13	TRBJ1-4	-	CAWSVRYNEKLFF	TGTGCCTGGAGTGTCAGATATAATGAAAAACTGTTTTTT
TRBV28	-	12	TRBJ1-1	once	CASRERNTEAFF	TGTGCCAGCAGGGAGCGGAACACTGAAGCTTTCTTT
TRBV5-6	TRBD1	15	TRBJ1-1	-	CASSVKTGVDTEAFF	TGTGCCAGCAGCGTAAAGACAGGGGTCGACACTGAAGCTTTCTTT
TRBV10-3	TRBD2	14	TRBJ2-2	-	CAIKAGGNTGELFF	TGTGCCATCAAGGCGGGGGGCAACACCGGGGAGCTGTTTTTT
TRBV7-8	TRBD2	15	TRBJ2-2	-	CASSLQRGATGELFF	TGTGCCAGCAGCTTACAGCGGGGGGCCACCGGGGAGCTGTTTTTT
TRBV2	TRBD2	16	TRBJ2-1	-	CASSEVGRGAYNEQFF	TGTGCCAGCAGTGAAGTTGGGCGGGGGGCCTACAATGAGCAGTTCTTC
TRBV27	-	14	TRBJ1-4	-	CASSPRANNEKLFF	TGTGCCAGCAGTCCCCGGGCCAACAATGAAAAACTGTTTTTT
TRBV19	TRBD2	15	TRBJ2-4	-	CASSTKGLGKNIQYF	TGTGCCAGTAGTACTAAAGGACTAGGCAAAAACATTCAGTACTTC
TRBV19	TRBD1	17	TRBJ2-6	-	CASRMGTGGTGANVLTF	TGTGCCAGTAGAATGGGGACAGGGGGCACGGGGGCCAACGTCCTGACTTTC
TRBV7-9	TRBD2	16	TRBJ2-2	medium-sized	CAGEGLAGINTGELFF	TGTGCCGGAGAGGGACTAGCGGGCATAAACACCGGGGAGCTGTTTTTT
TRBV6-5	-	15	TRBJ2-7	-	CASKRQVPTSHEQYF	TGTGCCAGCAAGCGACAGGTCCCTACGTCTCACGAGCAGTACTTC